This T cell receptor beta chain was sequenced during a study of shared clonotypes between healthy human individuals (dated by TCRdb to the early 2020s). About the study as a whole: The cohort included three men and a couple of women between 18 and 49 years of age. Each donor's leukapheresis produced roughly between roughly 0.85 and 9.5 billion PBMCs. For each donor, CD4 naive and CD4 memory were each given three plates, CD8 naive was given two plates, and CD8 memory was given one plate. Different laboratories and diverse techniques were used to prepare libraries and sequence TCR repertoires, to increase sequencing depth and limit assay-specific biases. Blood TCR repertoires of about 5 healthy adults were deeply sequenced to estimate repertoire size and the extent of clonotype sharing between individuals. Findings and caveats that apply to the study as a whole: Pairwise subsampling indicated that sequencing depth was expected to affect the degree of clonotype sharing among donors. Naive subsets generally had larger estimated clonotype richness than memory subsets. Because the study included a small number of donors, the genetic and exposure-history diversity represented was limited. Incomplete sequencing was indicated by rarefaction of sorted-subset datasets, despite the large sequencing depth. When a few donors were compared, the shared fraction of clonotypes was about 5.4% for naive CD4, around 3.6% for naive CD8, 2% to 2.5% for memory CD4, and 0.4% for memory CD8. Sampling was restricted to blood, and TCR repertoires in tissue are likely to differ from TCR repertoires in blood. Clonotypes shared by all four sorted-subset donors showed higher generation probabilities than non-shared clonotypes.

The germline ends are 16 bases apart after V is trimmed by 4 bases and J by 6 bases. CDR1 and CDR2 are drawn from the germline V gene (reference sequence): SEHNR, FQNEAQ. The CDR3, from cysteine to phenylalanine, totals 14 residues. The retained sequence is limited to the CDR3, 42 bases, with the frame set at the first base. Using the deep immunoSEQ assay, multiplex PCR amplified TCR CDR3 regions from genomic DNA. Extracted genomic DNA from each cell subset was distributed evenly across all wells of several immunoSEQ 96-well plates, and each plate was treated as a replicate. For sorted subsets, around 0.2 ug of genomic DNA, equivalent to about 30,000 T cell genomes, went into each replicate PCR. Purified libraries were measured with a Qubit 3.0 fluorometer, size-checked on a Bioanalyzer 2100, and measured again with the KAPA Library Quantification kit. Each immunoSEQ 96-well plate was sequenced on its own single-read 150-cycle Illumina NextSeq 550 flow cell. On the authors' methods: Because the immunoSEQ output included only junctional sequences and no quality scores, the filtering could not be the same as the filtering used for full-length reads. Sequences were annotated with PyIR, a Python wrapper for IgBLAST v1.9, and V/J genes and CDR3 were assigned using IMGT germline references. Reads were filtered out if the reads had weak V/J assignments (E-value above 1e-6), no CDR3, stop codons, out-of-frame junctions, or ambiguous translated residues. V3J clonotypes were defined as sequences sharing an identical inferred V gene, J gene, and CDR3 amino acid sequence. To compute the percentage overlap between repertoires, the number of shared unique clonotypes was divided by the size of the smaller repertoire. RTK rarefaction, the Chao1 estimator, and Recon v2.1 estimates of unobserved clonotypes were used to assess repertoire richness. OLGA was used to compute generation probabilities for all TCRbeta clonotypes that the gDNA method yielded from several donors. Imported from immuneACCESS, the table was reduced by TCRdb to in-frame sequences with V and J called. These copies leave out some clones; in studies compared against another copy, an unresolved V gene accounts for under half, and the cause of the remainder is not known. D and trimming were read from the DNA, whereas the V and J calls and clone size are those reported in that table. The sample includes over a million clones, with roughly 95% observed a single time. 0.95% to 1.5% of the sample lies in the top ten.

Healthy HIV-negative adults with no recently reported acute infections or vaccinations were included as donors. Every donor was a Caucasian adult residing in Nashville, Tennessee, USA. CD4+ T cells were enriched by magnetic negative selection, after which naive cells were positively selected on CD45RA and the negative fraction was taken as the memory subset. Blood was obtained by leukapheresis, after which PBMCs were separated by Ficoll-Histopaque density gradient centrifugation and cryopreserved in liquid nitrogen vapor phase. Analytical flow cytometry was used to check the purity and quantity of each magnetically sorted T cell population. From each sorted fraction, genomic DNA was isolated and quantified by UV absorbance on a Nanodrop 2000c. A note on this clone: The antigen this receptor binds is unknown. No clone much larger than this one lies a single base away; base qualities are absent.

The receptor comes from a young man in good health. Recombination joined TRBV7-9 with TRBJ2-7, with TRBD1 tentatively as D gene (6 bases match). Sequencing was performed on naive CD4+ T cells sorted from blood. Read against the paper, the sample's cell subset or site label means: CD45RA+ positively selected. The sequenced DNA is TGTGCCAGCAGCTCACGCGAGGACAGATCCGAGCAGTACTTC. Its protein is CASSSREDRSEQYF.